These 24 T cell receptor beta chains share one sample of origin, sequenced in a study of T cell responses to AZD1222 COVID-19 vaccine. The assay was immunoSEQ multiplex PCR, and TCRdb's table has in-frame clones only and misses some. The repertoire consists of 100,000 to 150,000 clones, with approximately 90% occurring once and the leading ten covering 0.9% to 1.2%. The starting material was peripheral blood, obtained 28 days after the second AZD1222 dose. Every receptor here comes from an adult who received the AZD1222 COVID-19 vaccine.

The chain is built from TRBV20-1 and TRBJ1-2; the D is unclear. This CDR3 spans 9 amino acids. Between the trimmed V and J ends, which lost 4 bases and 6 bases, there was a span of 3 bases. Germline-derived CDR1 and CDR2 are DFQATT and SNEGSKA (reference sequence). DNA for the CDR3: TGCAGTGCTAATCATGGCTACACCTTC. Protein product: CSANHGYTF.

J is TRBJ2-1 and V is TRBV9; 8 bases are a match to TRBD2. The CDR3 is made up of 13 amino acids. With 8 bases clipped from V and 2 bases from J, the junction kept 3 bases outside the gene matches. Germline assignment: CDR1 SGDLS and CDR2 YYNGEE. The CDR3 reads CARRSGAYNEQFF. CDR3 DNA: TGTGCCAGACGTAGCGGGGCCTACAATGAGCAGTTCTTC.

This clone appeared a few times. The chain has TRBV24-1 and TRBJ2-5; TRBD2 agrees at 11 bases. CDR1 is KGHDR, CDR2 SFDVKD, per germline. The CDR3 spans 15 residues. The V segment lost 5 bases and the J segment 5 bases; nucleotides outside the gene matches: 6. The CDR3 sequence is CATSGVAGGIETQYF. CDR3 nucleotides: TGTGCCACCAGTGGAGTAGCGGGAGGGATTGAGACCCAGTACTTC.

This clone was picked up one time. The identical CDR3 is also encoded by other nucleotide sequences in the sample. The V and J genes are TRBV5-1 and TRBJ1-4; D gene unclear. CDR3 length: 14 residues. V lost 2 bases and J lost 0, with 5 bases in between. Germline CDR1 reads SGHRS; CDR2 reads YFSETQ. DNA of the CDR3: TGCGCCAGCAGCTTACAAACAACTAATGAAAAACTGTTTTTT. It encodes CASSLQTTNEKLFF.

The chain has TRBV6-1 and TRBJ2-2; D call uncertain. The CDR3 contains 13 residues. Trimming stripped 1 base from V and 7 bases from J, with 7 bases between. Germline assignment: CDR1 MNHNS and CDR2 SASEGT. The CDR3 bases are TGTGCCAGCAGTGAAGGGGCGTACGGGGAGCTGTTTTTT. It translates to CASSEGAYGELFF.

CDR3 protein: CASSETSTDTQYF. CDR3 sequence (DNA): TGCGCCAGCAGCGAAACTAGCACAGATACGCAGTATTTT. The V and J genes are TRBV5-1 and TRBJ2-3, with D unresolved. The CDR3 length is 13 residues. Germline lookup yields CDR1 SGHRS and CDR2 YFSETQ. Trimming shortened V by 4 bases and J by 0 bases, and 6 bases separated the two germline ends. Variable domain in full (rest from reference TRBV5-1 and TRBJ2-3): KAGVTQTPRYLIKTRGQQVTLSCSPISGHRSVSWYQQTPGQGLQFLFEYFSETQRNKGNFPGRFSGRQFSNSRSEMNVSTLELGDSALYLCASSETSTDTQYFGPGTRLTVL.

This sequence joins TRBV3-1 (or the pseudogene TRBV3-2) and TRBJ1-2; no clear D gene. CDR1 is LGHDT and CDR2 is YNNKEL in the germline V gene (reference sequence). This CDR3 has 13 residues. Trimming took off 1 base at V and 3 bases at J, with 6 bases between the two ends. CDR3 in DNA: TGTGCCAGCAGCCAAGGGCGGGACTATGGCTACACCTTC. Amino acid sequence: CASSQGRDYGYTF.

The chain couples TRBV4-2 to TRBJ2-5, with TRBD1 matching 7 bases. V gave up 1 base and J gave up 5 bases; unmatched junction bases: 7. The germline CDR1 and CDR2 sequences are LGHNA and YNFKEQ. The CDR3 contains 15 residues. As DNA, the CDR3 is TGTGCCAGCAGCCAAGCCCGGACAGGCGGGGAGACCCAGTACTTC. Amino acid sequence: CASSQARTGGETQYF.

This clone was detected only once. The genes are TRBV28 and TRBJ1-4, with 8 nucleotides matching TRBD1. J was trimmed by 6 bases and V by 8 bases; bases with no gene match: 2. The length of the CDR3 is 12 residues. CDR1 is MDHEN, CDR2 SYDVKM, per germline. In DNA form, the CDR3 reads TGTGCCAGCTCGGACAGGGATGAAAAACTGTTTTTT. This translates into CASSDRDEKLFF.

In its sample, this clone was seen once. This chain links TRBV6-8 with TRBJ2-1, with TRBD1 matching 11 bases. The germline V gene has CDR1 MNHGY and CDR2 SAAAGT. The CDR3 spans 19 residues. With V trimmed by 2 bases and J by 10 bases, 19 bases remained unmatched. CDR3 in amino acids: CASSYRRDRGNSREVEQFF. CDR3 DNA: TGTGCCAGCAGTTACAGGCGGGACAGGGGGAATTCGCGGGAGGTGGAGCAGTTCTTC.

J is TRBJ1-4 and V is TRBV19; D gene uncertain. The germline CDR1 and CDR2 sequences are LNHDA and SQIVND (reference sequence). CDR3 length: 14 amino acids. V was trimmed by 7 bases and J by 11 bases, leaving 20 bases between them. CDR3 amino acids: CASKATGRSGKLFF. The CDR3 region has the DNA TGTGCCAGTAAAGCCACCGGGCGGTCGGGGAAACTGTTTTTT.

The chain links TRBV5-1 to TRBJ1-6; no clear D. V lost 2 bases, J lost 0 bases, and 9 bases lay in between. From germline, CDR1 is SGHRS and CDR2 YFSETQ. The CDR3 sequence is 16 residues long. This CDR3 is CASSLQKSSYNSPLHF. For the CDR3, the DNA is TGCGCCAGCAGCTTACAAAAGAGCTCCTATAATTCACCCCTCCACTTT.

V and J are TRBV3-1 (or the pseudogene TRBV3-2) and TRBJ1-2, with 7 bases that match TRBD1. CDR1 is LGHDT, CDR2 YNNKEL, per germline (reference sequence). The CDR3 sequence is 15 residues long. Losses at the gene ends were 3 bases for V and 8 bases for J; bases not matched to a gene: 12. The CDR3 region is CASSQYGQAPLGYTF. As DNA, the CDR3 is TGTGCCAGCAGCCAGTACGGACAGGCCCCCCTAGGCTACACCTTC.

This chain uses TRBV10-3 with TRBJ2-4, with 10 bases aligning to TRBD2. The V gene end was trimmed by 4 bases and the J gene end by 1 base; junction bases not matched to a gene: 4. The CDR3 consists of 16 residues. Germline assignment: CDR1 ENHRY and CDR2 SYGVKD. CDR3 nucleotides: TGTGCCATCAGTGCTGGTAGCGGGAGGGCCAAAAACATTCAGTACTTC. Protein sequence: CAISAGSGRAKNIQYF.

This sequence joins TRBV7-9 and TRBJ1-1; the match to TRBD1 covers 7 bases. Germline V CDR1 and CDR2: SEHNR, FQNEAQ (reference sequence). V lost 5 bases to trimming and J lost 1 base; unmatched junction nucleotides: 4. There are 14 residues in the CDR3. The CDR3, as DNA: TGTGCCAGCAGCCCGACAGGGAGGAACACTGAAGCTTTCTTT. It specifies CASSPTGRNTEAFF.

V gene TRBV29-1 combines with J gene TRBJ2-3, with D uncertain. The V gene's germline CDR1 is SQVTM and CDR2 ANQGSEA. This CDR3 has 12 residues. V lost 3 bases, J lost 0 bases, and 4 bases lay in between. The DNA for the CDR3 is TGCAGCGTTGACGTTAGCACAGATACGCAGTATTTT. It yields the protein CSVDVSTDTQYF.

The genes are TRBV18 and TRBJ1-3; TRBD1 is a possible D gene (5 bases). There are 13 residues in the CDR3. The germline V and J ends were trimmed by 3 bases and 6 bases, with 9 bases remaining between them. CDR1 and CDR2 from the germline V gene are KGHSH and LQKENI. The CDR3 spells CASSPTTENTIYF. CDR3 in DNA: TGTGCCAGCTCACCTACGACAGAAAACACCATATATTTT.

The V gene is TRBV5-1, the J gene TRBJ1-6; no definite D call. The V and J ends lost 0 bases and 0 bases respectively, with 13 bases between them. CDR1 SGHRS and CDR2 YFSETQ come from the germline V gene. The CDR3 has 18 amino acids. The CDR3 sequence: CASSLGATASSYNSPLHF. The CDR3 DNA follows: TGCGCCAGCAGCTTGGGGGCAACCGCGAGCTCCTATAATTCACCCCTCCACTTT.

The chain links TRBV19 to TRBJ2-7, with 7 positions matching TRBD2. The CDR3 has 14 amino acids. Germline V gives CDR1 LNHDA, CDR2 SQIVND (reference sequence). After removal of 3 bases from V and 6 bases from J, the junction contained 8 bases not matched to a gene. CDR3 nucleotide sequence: TGTGCCAGTAGTATCGGGGGGACTAATGGCGAGCAGTACTTC. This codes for CASSIGGTNGEQYF. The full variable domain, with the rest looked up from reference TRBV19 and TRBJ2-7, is DGGITQSPKYLFRKEGQNVTLSCEQNLNHDAMYWYRQDPGQGLRLIYYSQIVNDFQKGDIAEGYSVSREKKESFPLTVTSAQKNPTAFYLCASSIGGTNGEQYFGPGTRLTVT.

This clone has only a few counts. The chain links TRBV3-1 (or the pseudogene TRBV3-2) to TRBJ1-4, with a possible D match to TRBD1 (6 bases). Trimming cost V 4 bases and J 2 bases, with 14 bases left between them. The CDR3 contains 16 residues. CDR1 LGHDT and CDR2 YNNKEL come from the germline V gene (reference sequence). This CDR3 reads CASSRKGGSTNEKLFF. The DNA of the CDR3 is TGTGCCAGCAGCCGTAAGGGGGGATCGACTAATGAAAAACTGTTTTTT.

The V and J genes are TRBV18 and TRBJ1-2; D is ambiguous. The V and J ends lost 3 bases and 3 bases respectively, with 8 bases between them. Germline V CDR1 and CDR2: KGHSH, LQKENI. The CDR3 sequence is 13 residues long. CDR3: CASSPEIDYGYTF. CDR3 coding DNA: TGTGCCAGCTCACCCGAAATCGACTATGGCTACACCTTC.

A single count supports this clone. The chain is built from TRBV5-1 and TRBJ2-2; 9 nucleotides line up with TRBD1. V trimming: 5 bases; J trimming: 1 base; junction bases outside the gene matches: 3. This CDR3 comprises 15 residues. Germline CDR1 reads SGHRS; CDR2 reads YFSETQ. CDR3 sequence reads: CASRRTGENTGELFF. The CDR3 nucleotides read TGCGCCAGCAGGAGGACAGGGGAGAACACCGGGGAGCTGTTTTTT.

CDR3 region: CASSLRSGGLNTEAFF. For the CDR3, the DNA is TGTGCCAGCAGCTTAAGGTCGGGGGGACTGAACACTGAAGCTTTCTTT. The chain joins TRBV13 to TRBJ1-1; possible D gene TRBD1, 5 bases. The CDR3 spans 16 residues. In germline, CDR1 is PRHDT, CDR2 FYEKMQ (reference sequence). Trimming took off 2 bases at V and 0 bases at J, with 13 bases between the two ends.

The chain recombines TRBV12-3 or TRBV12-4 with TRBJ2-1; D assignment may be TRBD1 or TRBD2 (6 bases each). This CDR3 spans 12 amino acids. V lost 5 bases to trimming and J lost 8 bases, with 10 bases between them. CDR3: CASSRGGHEQFF. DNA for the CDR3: TGTGCCAGCAGTCGAGGGGGGCATGAGCAGTTCTTC.